The rows below give T cell receptor beta chains drawn from one sample of a study of cytomegalovirus exposure and HLA in healthy donors. Clones were sequenced by immunoSEQ multiplex PCR, and TCRdb holds only the in-frame ones, with some missing. Of about 140,000 clones listed, roughly 73% are singletons. The source material was PBMCs. Source of these receptors: a human donor in good health. Both conserved end residues are part of each CDR3. Each record gives: J gene, V gene, D gene, CDR3 protein. A D gene is named only where the DNA matches it firmly.

>TRBJ2-3|TRBV10-3|TRBD1
CAISEWGTGGPDTQYF
>TRBJ2-7|TRBV6-5|TRBD2
CASSSGGSSYEQYF
>TRBJ2-5|TRBV7-3|TRBD1
CASSFPAGGVGKQYF
>TRBJ1-4|TRBV5-1|TRBD1
CASGSRQGSEKLFF
>TRBJ1-5|TRBV6-1|.
CASSEIGWAESNQPQHF
>TRBJ2-7|TRBV7-9|TRBD2
CASSLLSGVSYEQYF
>TRBJ1-5|TRBV2|.
CASSGTGLGQPQHF
>TRBJ1-6|TRBV5-6|.
CASSLTGPALYPLHF
>TRBJ2-7|TRBV2|.
CASSGNYEQYF
>TRBJ1-2|TRBV2|.
CASRGLGKGYTF
>TRBJ1-1|TRBV9|.
CASSVGGSEAFF
>TRBJ1-1|TRBV5-1|TRBD1
CASTGTAGDEAFF
>TRBJ1-1|TRBV18|TRBD1
CASSPIKGAGTEAFF
>TRBJ2-5|TRBV2|.
CASSAERVGETQYF
>TRBJ1-3|TRBV10-3|.
CAISELGDTIYF
>TRBJ2-3|TRBV5-1|TRBD2
CASRAGTSGPSTDTQYF
>TRBJ1-2|TRBV29-1|.
CSGWTENYGYTF
>TRBJ2-1|TRBV5-1|TRBD2
CASSSGLAGGGSYNEQFF
>TRBJ2-3|TRBV4-1|.
CASSQGPGTDTQYF
>TRBJ2-2|TRBV11-2|TRBD1
CASSSDRELRTGELFF
>TRBJ2-3|TRBV5-5|.
CASSTGWAADTQYF
>TRBJ1-2|TRBV9|TRBD1
CASSVRSDRELANYGYTF
>TRBJ2-7|TRBV6-6|.
CASSWARGSSYEQYF
>TRBJ2-3|TRBV5-8|.
CASSLSLDTQYF
>TRBJ1-2|TRBV9|TRBD1
CASSTRTGGNYGYTF
>TRBJ2-3|TRBV2|TRBD2
CASIWQTSGSNTQYF
>TRBJ2-7|TRBV18|TRBD2
CASSPGTTSYEQYF
>TRBJ2-7|TRBV7-2|.
CASSLTLAPYEQYF
>TRBJ2-7|TRBV27|TRBD1
CASSGTADEQYF
>TRBJ2-3|TRBV28|.
CASSLEGRSTDTQYF
>TRBJ2-7|TRBV15|.
CATSREMGASIEQYF
>TRBJ2-2|TRBV7-9|.
CASGNRVADTGELFF
>TRBJ2-7|TRBV11-3|TRBD2
CASSLGTTSYEQYF
>TRBJ2-5|TRBV2|TRBD2
CASSVGGGGTQYF
>TRBJ1-5|TRBV30|.
CAWSGSGNQPQHF
>TRBJ2-7|TRBV9|.
CASTPGGTASGEQYF
>TRBJ1-1|TRBV6-5|TRBD1
CASRTGTGAAEAFF
>TRBJ2-1|TRBV5-1|.
CASSLQRSSYNEQFF
>TRBJ1-2|TRBV6-1|.
CASSERGGTGGYTF
>TRBJ1-5|TRBV19|.
CASVRGFLSNQPQHF
>TRBJ2-5|TRBV5-1|.
CASSFVGGPLETQYF
>TRBJ2-5|TRBV20-1|.
CSASASREQYF
>TRBJ2-7|TRBV19|.
CASSGGLGFYEQYF
>TRBJ1-1|TRBV7-8|TRBD1
CASSSGTDHIAHTEAFF
>TRBJ2-7|TRBV7-8|TRBD1
CASSLARGTGWNEQYF
>TRBJ1-5|TRBV13|.
CASSNGQHSNQPQHF
>TRBJ2-2|TRBV25-1|.
CASSEFGAGPTGELFF
>TRBJ2-5|TRBV7-6|TRBD2
CASSTGTSGETQYF
>TRBJ2-7|TRBV19|TRBD2
CASSLREGRYEQYF
>TRBJ2-7|TRBV7-3|.
CASSLDRTYEQYF
>TRBJ2-3|TRBV2|.
CASSEDSGTDTQYF
>TRBJ1-1|TRBV7-6|.
CASSSGGGGAEAFF
>TRBJ2-1|TRBV6-1|.
CASSEGTRERLPNRGLNEQFF
>TRBJ2-1|TRBV25-1|.
CASSEYEGGLNEQFF
>.|TRBV27|.
CASSPLSGEQYF
>TRBJ1-2|TRBV2|.
CASSELQGGGYTF
>TRBJ1-5|TRBV19|.
CASSDWRSNQPQHF
>TRBJ2-7|TRBV4-2|.
CASSQSPDSPYEQYF
>TRBJ2-7|TRBV7-9|.
CASSQTGDYEQYF
>TRBJ1-5|TRBV7-9|.
CASSLGQNNQPQHF